This T cell receptor beta chain was sequenced in a study of blood T cell repertoires in COVID-19. Germline V CDR1 and CDR2: ENHRY, SYGVKD. The CDR3 sequence is 14 residues long. J gave up 6 bases and V 4 bases, and 6 bases lay outside the gene matches. Sequencing used immunoSEQ multiplex PCR; TCRdb keeps in-frame clones, though not all of them. The data contain 310,000 or so clones, more than 70% of them singletons. The clonotype originates from a woman in her 50s with acute or convalescent COVID-19. Specimen: peripheral blood. The gene calls are TRBV10-3 and TRBJ1-2, with 9 bases matching TRBD1. Here the CDR3 DNA reads TGTGCCATCAGTGGCGCCGGGACAGGGCATGGCTACACCTTC. It encodes CAISGAGTGHGYTF.